These 11 T cell receptor beta chains came from one sample sequenced in a study of HIV-infected patients and healthy controls. MiXCR, run by TCRdb on the 5' RACE reads, gives a single entry per CDR3 protein. The sample comprises roughly 68,000 distinct CDR3 sequences, roughly a fifth of which are singletons, and 1.1% to 1.5% rests with the top ten. Sequenced sample: CD4+ T cells from blood. The source of these receptors is a human donor in good health.

The chain combines TRBV20-1 with TRBJ1-2; 7 positions agree with TRBD1. V dropped 3 bases and J dropped 2; count of bases not matched to a gene: 6. CDR3 length equals 14 residues. Per germline, CDR1 DFQATT and CDR2 SNEGSKA (reference sequence). The CDR3 DNA follows: TGCAGTGCTAGCTCGGGACAGTCAAACTATGGCTACACCTTC. This encodes CSASSGQSNYGYTF.

This clonotype was picked up a small number of times. This chain uses TRBV2 with TRBJ1-5, with D unclear. Trimming left V 3 bases short and J 4 bases short, with 7 bases between. The CDR3 sequence is 13 residues long. The germline CDR1 and CDR2 sequences are SNHLY and FYNNEI. CDR3 protein: CASSEDGNQPQHF. CDR3 DNA sequence: TGTGCCAGCAGTGAGGACGGAAATCAGCCCCAGCATTTT.

The CDR3 sequence: CASSENRGYTEAFF. The CDR3, as DNA: TGTGCCAGCAGTGAAAACAGGGGATACACTGAAGCTTTCTTT. The chain links TRBV6-1 to TRBJ1-1; 7 bases fit TRBD1. Looked up from germline, CDR1 is MNHNS and CDR2 is SASEGT. V was clipped by 2 bases and J by 3 bases; unmatched bases: 3. This CDR3 has 14 residues.

A few counts support this clonotype. The gene calls are TRBV7-2 and TRBJ2-7, with no clear D. The CDR3 spans 11 residues. Germline V gene sequence: CDR1 SGHTA, CDR2 FQGNSA. Deletions cut 5 bases from V and 4 bases from J, with 6 bases between. The CDR3 bases are TGTGCCAGCAGCATCAAGTACGAGCAGTACTTC. Translating gives CASSIKYEQYF. Full variable domain (remainder filled in from reference TRBV7-2 and TRBJ2-7): GAGVSQSPSNKVTEKGKDVELRCDPISGHTALYWYRQSLGQGLEFLIYFQGNSAPDKSGLPSDRFSAERTGGSVSTLTIQRTQQEDSAVYLCASSIKYEQYFGPGTRLTVT.

This clonotype was detected many times. V usage is TRBV5-1 and J usage is TRBJ1-1; 8 bases agree with TRBD1. J was trimmed by 4 bases and V by 0 bases; bases with no gene match: 2. The CDR3 is 14 residues long. The germline V gene has CDR1 SGHRS and CDR2 YFSETQ. CDR3 bases: TGCGCCAGCAGCTTGGGCGGACAGGGCACTGAAGCTTTCTTT. This codes for CASSLGGQGTEAFF.

This clonotype was picked up a small number of times. J is TRBJ2-5 and V is TRBV12-3 or TRBV12-4; TRBD1 might be the D (6 bases). This CDR3 is 13 amino acids long. V dropped 6 bases and J dropped 0 bases, with 8 bases sitting between them. The CDR3: CASRWTDQETQYF. The CDR3 DNA reads TGTGCCAGCAGGTGGACAGACCAAGAGACCCAGTACTTC.

V and J are TRBV4-1 and TRBJ2-3; TRBD2 aligns across 8 bases. From germline, CDR1 is MGHRA and CDR2 YSYEKL. The V segment lost 0 bases and the J segment 6 bases; nucleotides outside the gene matches: 11. The CDR3 has 17 amino acids. CDR3 bases: TGCGCCAGCAGCCAAGAAGGAAGAAGCGGGAGATCGGATACGCAGTATTTT. It codes for CASSQEGRSGRSDTQYF.

The chain joins TRBV20-1 to TRBJ1-2; 8 bases fit TRBD1. The CDR3 length is 13 residues. Germline V gene sequence: CDR1 DFQATT, CDR2 SNEGSKA (reference sequence). V dropped 6 bases and J dropped 4; count of bases not matched to a gene: 7. This chain's CDR3 is CSALDRVVYGYTF. DNA for the CDR3: TGCAGTGCATTGGACAGGGTCGTCTATGGCTACACCTTC.

V gene TRBV2 combines with J gene TRBJ2-6, with D possibly matching TRBD1 (6 bases). The CDR3 sequence is 16 residues long. V lost 4 bases, J lost 4 bases, and 14 bases lay in between. Germline V lookup: CDR1 SNHLY, CDR2 FYNNEI. Here the CDR3 DNA reads TGTGCCAGCAGTGTTACAGGGAGAGGAGGGGCCAACGTCCTGACTTTC. Its translation: CASSVTGRGGANVLTF.

The table lists this clonotype with a count of one. This rearrangement joins TRBV7-2 to TRBJ2-5, with 9 nucleotides matching TRBD2. In germline, CDR1 is SGHTA, CDR2 FQGNSA. The CDR3 runs to 18 residues. Trimming cost V 1 base and J 2 bases; bases outside gene matches: 11. CDR3 sequence (DNA): TGTGCCAGCAGCTTAGTGAGGGCTAGCGGGGTCTCTCAAGAGACCCAGTACTTC. Protein: CASSLVRASGVSQETQYF.

This chain joins TRBV7-2 and TRBJ1-2, with TRBD1 matching 8 bases. The ends lost 1 base at V and 4 bases at J; junction bases unmatched: 11. In germline, CDR1 is SGHTA, CDR2 FQGNSA. The CDR3 sequence is 17 residues long. This CDR3 is CASSLGTSDRGPYGYTF. The CDR3, as DNA: TGTGCCAGCAGCTTAGGGACCTCCGACAGGGGACCCTATGGCTACACCTTC.